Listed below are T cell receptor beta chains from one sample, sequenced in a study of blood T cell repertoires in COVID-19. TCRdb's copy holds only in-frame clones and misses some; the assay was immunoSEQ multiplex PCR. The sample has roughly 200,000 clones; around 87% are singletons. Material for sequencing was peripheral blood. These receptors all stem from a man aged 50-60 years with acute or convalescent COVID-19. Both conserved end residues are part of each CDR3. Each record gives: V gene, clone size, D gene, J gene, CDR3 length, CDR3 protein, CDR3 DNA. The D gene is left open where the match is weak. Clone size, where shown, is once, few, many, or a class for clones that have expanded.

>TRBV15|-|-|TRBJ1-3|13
CATALFSGNTIYF
TGTGCCACCGCCCTATTCTCTGGAAACACCATATATTTT
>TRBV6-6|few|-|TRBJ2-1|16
CASSYSTGGSYNEQFF
TGTGCCAGCAGTTACTCTACCGGGGGCTCCTACAATGAGCAGTTCTTC
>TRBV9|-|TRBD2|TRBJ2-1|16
CASSLVGGRSYNEQFF
TGTGCCAGCAGCCTAGTCGGCGGGAGGTCATACAATGAGCAGTTCTTC
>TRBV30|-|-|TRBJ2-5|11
CASGTQETQYF
TGTGCCTCCGGGACTCAAGAGACCCAGTACTTC
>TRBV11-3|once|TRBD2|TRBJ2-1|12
CASSSSAGEPFF
TGTGCCAGCAGCTCCTCAGCGGGAGAACCGTTCTTC
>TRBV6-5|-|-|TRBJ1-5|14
CASRQGSRNQPQHF
TGTGCCAGCCGTCAGGGTTCGCGCAATCAGCCCCAGCATTTT
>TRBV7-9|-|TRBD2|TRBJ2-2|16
CASSLRAGRDTGELFF
TGTGCCAGCAGCTTAAGGGCAGGGAGGGACACCGGGGAGCTGTTTTTT
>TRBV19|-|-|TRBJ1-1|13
CASMWGPDTEAFF
TGTGCCAGTATGTGGGGGCCGGACACTGAAGCTTTCTTT
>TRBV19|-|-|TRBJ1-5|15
CASSIGGGGNQPQHF
TGTGCCAGTAGTATAGGCGGAGGGGGCAATCAGCCCCAGCATTTT
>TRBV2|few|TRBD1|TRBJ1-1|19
CASSDIPTTGVLMNTEAFF
TGTGCCAGCAGTGATATCCCCACAACAGGGGTTCTCATGAACACTGAAGCTTTCTTT
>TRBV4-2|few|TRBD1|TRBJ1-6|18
CASSPENPGTANNSPLHF
TGTGCCAGCAGCCCCGAAAATCCTGGGACAGCAAATAATTCACCCCTCCACTTT
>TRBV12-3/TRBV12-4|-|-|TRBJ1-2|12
CASWRAYYGYTF
TGTGCCAGCTGGCGGGCGTACTATGGCTACACCTTC
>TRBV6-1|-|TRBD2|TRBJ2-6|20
CASSEAGLAVYASGANVLTF
TGTGCCAGCAGTGAAGCGGGACTAGCGGTGTACGCCTCCGGGGCCAACGTCCTGACTTTC
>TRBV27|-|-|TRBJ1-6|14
CASRFGQKNSPLHF
TGTGCCAGCAGATTCGGACAGAAAAATTCACCCCTCCACTTT
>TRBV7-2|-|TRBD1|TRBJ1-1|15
CASSVTGTGDTEAFF
TGTGCCAGCAGCGTCACCGGGACAGGGGACACTGAAGCTTTCTTT
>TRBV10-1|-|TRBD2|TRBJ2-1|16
CASNSGLAGDNNEQFF
TGCGCCAGCAACTCGGGACTAGCGGGAGATAACAATGAGCAGTTCTTC
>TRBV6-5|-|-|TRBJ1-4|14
CASRTSGGNEKLFF
TGTGCCAGCAGGACTTCAGGAGGGAATGAAAAACTGTTTTTT
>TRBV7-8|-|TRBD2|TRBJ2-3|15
CASSRTSGVADTQYF
TGTGCCAGCAGCCGGACTAGCGGGGTGGCAGATACGCAGTATTTT
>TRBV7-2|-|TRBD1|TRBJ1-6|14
CASSERTGNSPLHF
TGTGCCAGCAGTGAGCGGACAGGCAATTCACCCCTCCACTTT
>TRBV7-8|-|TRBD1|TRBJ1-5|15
CASSPRDRGNQPQHF
TGTGCCAGCAGCCCCCGGGACAGGGGCAATCAGCCCCAGCATTTT
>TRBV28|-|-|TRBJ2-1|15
CASSTHPGGLNEQFF
TGTGCCAGCAGTACACACCCCGGAGGGCTGAATGAGCAGTTCTTC
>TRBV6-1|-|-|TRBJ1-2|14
CASSEGQKDYGYTF
TGTGCCAGCAGTGAAGGCCAGAAAGACTATGGCTACACCTTC
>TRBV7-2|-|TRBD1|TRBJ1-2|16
CASSLGPGQWALGYTF
TGTGCCAGCAGCTTAGGGCCGGGACAGTGGGCTCTTGGCTACACCTTC
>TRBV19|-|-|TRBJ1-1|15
CASSIRPGMSTEAFF
TGTGCCAGTAGTATAAGACCAGGAATGAGCACTGAAGCTTTCTTT
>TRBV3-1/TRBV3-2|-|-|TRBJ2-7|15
CASSQGPQGSYEQYF
TGTGCCAGCAGCCAAGGTCCGCAGGGTTCCTACGAGCAGTACTTC
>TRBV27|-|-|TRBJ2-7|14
CASSLQGPPQEQYF
TGTGCCAGCAGTTTACAGGGCCCCCCGCAGGAGCAGTACTTC
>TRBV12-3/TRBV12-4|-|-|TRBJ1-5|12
CASTRSNQPQHF
TGTGCCAGCACCCGGAGCAATCAGCCCCAGCATTTT
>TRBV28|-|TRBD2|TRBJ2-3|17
CASSSPLSGRAPDTQYF
TGTGCCAGCAGTTCCCCTTTGAGCGGGAGGGCCCCAGATACGCAGTATTTT
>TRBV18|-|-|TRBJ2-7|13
CASSLMRQREQYF
TGTGCCAGCTCACTTATGAGACAGCGCGAGCAGTACTTC
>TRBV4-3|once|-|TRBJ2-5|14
CASSQGQGTETQYF
TGCGCCAGCAGCCAAGGTCAGGGGACGGAGACCCAGTACTTC
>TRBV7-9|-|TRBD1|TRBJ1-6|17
CASSLAPGTGGAGIFHF
TGTGCCAGCAGCTTAGCACCCGGGACAGGGGGCGCAGGGATCTTCCACTTT
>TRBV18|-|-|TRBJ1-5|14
CASSPGRLNQPQHF
TGTGCCAGCTCACCCGGCAGGCTAAATCAGCCCCAGCATTTT
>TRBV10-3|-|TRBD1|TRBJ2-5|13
CATGQGVGETQYF
TGTGCCACGGGACAGGGGGTGGGAGAGACCCAGTACTTC
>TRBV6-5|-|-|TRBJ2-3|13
CASSGISTDTQYF
TGTGCCAGCAGCGGGATCAGCACAGATACGCAGTATTTT
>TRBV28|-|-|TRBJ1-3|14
CASSFDSSGNTIYF
TGTGCCAGCAGCTTCGACAGCTCTGGAAACACCATATATTTT
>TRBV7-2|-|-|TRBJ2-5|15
CASTATGGSGETQYF
TGTGCCAGCACCGCAACGGGGGGCTCGGGTGAGACCCAGTACTTC
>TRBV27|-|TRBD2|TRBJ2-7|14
CASGTPGLPYEQYF
TGTGCCAGCGGCACACCGGGACTACCATACGAGCAGTACTTC
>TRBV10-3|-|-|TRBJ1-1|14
CAISELQADTEAFF
TGTGCCATCAGTGAGCTACAGGCAGACACTGAAGCTTTCTTT
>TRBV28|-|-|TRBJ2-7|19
CASRIKWTWGDSLNYEQYF
TGTGCCAGCAGAATCAAATGGACTTGGGGGGACAGCCTAAACTACGAGCAGTACTTC
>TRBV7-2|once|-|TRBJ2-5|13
CASSFGLQETQYF
TGTGCCAGCAGCTTTGGACTACAAGAGACCCAGTACTTC
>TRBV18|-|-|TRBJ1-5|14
CASSPLGRDQPQHF
TGTGCCAGCTCACCACTGGGGCGCGATCAGCCCCAGCATTTT
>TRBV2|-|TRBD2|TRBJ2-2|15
CASRGGSMGTGELFF
TGTGCCAGCAGGGGCGGGAGCATGGGCACCGGGGAGCTGTTTTTT